The source of this T cell receptor beta chain is a study of blood T cell repertoires in COVID-19. Some clones are missing from TCRdb's copy, which holds only in-frame ones; the method was immunoSEQ multiplex PCR. The sample contains over 40,000 clones, more than 90% of which appear only once. CDR1 is MGHRA, CDR2 YSYEKL, per germline. The CDR3 extends over 16 amino acids. Trimming removed 2 bases from V and 4 bases from J, with 17 bases in between. Source material: peripheral blood. The receptor was derived from a woman of 80 years or more with acute or convalescent COVID-19. The chain uses TRBV4-1 and TRBJ1-1, with a possible D match to TRBD1 (6 bases). The DNA of the CDR3 is TGCGCCAGCAGCCAAATAGGGCAGGGGACGGGCACTGAAGCTTTCTTT. This sequence encodes CASSQIGQGTGTEAFF.